Described below is a single TCR beta chain sequence and its context. Its antigen remains unidentified. One junction end disagrees with the germline gene, perhaps due to a read error. The protocol was immunoSEQ multiplex PCR, while the TCRdb copy is restricted to in-frame clones and leaves out a portion. The sample shows 25,000 to 35,000 clones, 85% of them seen only once. This CDR3 comprises 17 residues. CDR1 and CDR2 from the germline V gene are KGHSH and LQKENI. All patients experienced relapse after autologous stem cell transplantation, and brentuximab vedotin exposure was variable. Magnetic negative selection of thawed PBMCs was the method by which CD4+ T cells were purified. This sample is drawn from a study of PD-1 blockade in classical Hodgkin lymphoma. Regarding the study as a whole: Factors driving the repertoire differences, possibly disease activity or prior therapy, remain undefined. It was CD4+ TCR diversity, not CD8+, that rose significantly by C4D1.

Here the sequenced sample was CD4+ T cells from blood, taken at baseline. This sequence was found in a human donor with classical Hodgkin lymphoma. This chain links TRBV18 with TRBJ1-1; 9 nucleotides match TRBD1. CDR3 sequence reads: CASSPQGAKSMNTEAFF. The DNA of the CDR3 is TGTGCCAGCTCGCCACAGGGGGCGAAGTCCATGAACACTGAAGCTTTCTTT.